This T cell receptor beta chain derives from a study of OX40 agonist ivuxolimab in advanced cancers. Profiled with immunoSEQ multiplex PCR; TCRdb holds only in-frame clones, not every one. The sample has about 67,000 clones, roughly 84% seen once. The CDR3 is 15 amino acids. In germline, CDR1 is SQVTM, CDR2 ANQGSEA. J lost 2 bases, V lost 3 bases, and 9 bases had no gene match. The chain uses TRBV29-1 and TRBJ1-2, with 7 bases that match TRBD1. Here the sequenced sample was CD4+ or CD8+ T cells sorted from blood, taken in a trial of the OX40 agonist ivuxolimab. This receptor was obtained from an adult with an advanced solid tumor such as melanoma, head and neck, liver or kidney cancer. The CDR3 nucleotides read TGCAGCGTTGATAGTCCCGAACAGGGGAACTATGGCTACACCTTC. Protein sequence: CSVDSPEQGNYGYTF.